The text below deals with one T cell receptor (beta chain). Its antigen is undetermined. This specimen comes from a study of post-analysis software for immune sequencing data. In the study overall: The study covered relapsing-remitting, secondary progressive and progressive-relapsing courses of multiple sclerosis.

TCR beta cDNA libraries included unique molecular identifiers. Input of roughly 1 to 11 million T cells yielded a few hundred thousand cDNA molecules. TCRdb processed the PCR reads anew with MiXCR; each CDR3 protein has one entry. Among approximately 400,000 distinct CDR3 sequences listed, roughly 38% were seen once. Study-wide points: When patients were compared with controls, roughly five TRBV segments were more frequent, TRBV5-6, TRBV5-1 and TRBV20-1 among them. F measure grouped same-batch samples tightly together. The normalized Chao1 diversity of multiple sclerosis patients was significantly lower than that of controls.

The CDR3 runs to 15 residues. Per the germline V gene, CDR1 is ENHRY and CDR2 is SYGVKD. V shed 4 bases and J shed 3 bases, with 15 bases lying between them. This TCR came from a girl under 18 with multiple sclerosis. Source material: blood. The rearrangement joins TRBV10-3 to TRBJ1-1; the D is unclear. The CDR3: CAISGLEGMDTEAFF. For the CDR3, the DNA is TGTGCCATCAGTGGCCTCGAGGGCATGGACACTGAAGCTTTCTTT.